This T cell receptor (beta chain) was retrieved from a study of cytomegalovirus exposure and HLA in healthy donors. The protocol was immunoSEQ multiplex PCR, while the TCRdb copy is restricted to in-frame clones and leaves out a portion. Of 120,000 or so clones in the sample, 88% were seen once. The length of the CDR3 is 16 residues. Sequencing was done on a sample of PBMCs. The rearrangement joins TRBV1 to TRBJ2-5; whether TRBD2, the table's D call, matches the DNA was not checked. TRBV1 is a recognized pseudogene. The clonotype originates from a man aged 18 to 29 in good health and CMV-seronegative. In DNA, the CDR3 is TGCACCAGCAGCCCACGGACTAGCGGGAAACAAGAGACCCAGTACTTC. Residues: CTSSPRTSGKQETQYF.